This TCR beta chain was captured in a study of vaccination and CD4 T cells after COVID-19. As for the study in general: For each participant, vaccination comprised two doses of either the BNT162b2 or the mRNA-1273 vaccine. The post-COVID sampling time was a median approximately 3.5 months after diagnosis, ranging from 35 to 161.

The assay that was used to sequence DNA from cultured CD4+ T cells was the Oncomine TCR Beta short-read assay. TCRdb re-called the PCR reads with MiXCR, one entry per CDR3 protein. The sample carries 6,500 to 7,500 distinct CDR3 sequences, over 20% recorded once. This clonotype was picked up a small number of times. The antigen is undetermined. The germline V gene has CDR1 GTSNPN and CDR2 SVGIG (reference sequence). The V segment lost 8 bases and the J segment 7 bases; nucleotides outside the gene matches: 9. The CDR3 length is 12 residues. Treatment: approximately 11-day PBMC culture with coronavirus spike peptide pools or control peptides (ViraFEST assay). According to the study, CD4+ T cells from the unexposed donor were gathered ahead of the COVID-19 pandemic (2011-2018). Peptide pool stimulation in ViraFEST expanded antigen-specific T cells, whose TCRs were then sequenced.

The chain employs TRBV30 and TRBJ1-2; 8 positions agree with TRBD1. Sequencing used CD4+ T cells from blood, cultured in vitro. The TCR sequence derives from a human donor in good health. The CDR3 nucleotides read TGTGCCCTCAAGACAGGGGCCAGTGGCTACACCTTC. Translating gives CALKTGASGYTF.